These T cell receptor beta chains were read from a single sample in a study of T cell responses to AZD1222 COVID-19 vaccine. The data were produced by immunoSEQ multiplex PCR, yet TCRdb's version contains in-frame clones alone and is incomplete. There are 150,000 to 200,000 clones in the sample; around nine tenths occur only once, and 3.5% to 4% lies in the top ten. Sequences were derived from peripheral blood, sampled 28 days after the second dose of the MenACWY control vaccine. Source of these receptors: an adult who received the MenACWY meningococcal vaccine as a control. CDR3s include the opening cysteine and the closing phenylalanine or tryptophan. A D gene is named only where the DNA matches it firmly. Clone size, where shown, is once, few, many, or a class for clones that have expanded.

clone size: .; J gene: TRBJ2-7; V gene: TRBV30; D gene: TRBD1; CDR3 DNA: TGTGCCTGGGGGACAGGGAGAGGTGAGCAGTACTTC; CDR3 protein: CAWGTGRGEQYF
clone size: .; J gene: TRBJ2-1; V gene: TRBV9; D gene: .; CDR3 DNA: TGTGCCAGCAGCGTAGGAGGGAGTCACAATGAGCAGTTCTTC; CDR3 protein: CASSVGGSHNEQFF
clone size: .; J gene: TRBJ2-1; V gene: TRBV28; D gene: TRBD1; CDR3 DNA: TGTGCCAGCAGCAGCGCCGGACAGGGCCCCTACAATGAGCAGTTCTTC; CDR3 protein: CASSSAGQGPYNEQFF
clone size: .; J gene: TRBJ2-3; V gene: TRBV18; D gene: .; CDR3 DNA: TGTGCCAGCTCACCAGGAGGGATCCCACAGACAGATACGCAGTATTTT; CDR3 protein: CASSPGGIPQTDTQYF
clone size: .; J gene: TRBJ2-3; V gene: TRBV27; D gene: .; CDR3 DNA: TGTGCCAGCAGCCGAAGGCCAGATACGCAGTATTTT; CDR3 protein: CASSRRPDTQYF
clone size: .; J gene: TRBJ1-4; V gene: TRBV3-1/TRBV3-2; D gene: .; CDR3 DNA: TGTGCCAGCAGCCGAACCCGAGGGGGAACTAATGAAAAACTGTTTTTT; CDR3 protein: CASSRTRGGTNEKLFF
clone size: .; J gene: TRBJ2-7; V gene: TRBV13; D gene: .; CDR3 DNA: TGTGCCAGCAGCTCCCGCTACGAGCAGTACTTC; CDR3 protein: CASSSRYEQYF
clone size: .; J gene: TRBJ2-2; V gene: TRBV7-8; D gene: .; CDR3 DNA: TGTGCCAGCAGCTTATGGATGCGGGGAAGCGGGGAGCTGTTTTTT; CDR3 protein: CASSLWMRGSGELFF
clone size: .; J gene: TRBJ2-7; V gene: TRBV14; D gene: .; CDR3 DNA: TGTGCCAGCAGCCAAGGAGTAGGATTCTACGAGCAGTACTTC; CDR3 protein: CASSQGVGFYEQYF
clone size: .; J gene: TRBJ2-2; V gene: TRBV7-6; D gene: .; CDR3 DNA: TGTGCCAGCAGCTTACGTCGAGGGGAGCTGTTTTTT; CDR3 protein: CASSLRRGELFF
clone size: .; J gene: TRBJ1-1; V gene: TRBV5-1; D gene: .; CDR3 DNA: TGCGCCAGCAGCCCCCGGATCGAGAACACTGAAGCTTTCTTT; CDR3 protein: CASSPRIENTEAFF
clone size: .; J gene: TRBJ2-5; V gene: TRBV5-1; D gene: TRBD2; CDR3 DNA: TGCGCCAGCAGCTTAGCTAGCGGGAGGGAGGAGACCCAGTACTTC; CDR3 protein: CASSLASGREETQYF
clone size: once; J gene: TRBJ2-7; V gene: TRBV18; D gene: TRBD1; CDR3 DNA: TGTGCCAGCTCACCACGGACAGGGGGGGCCTACGAGCAGTACTTC; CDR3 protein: CASSPRTGGAYEQYF
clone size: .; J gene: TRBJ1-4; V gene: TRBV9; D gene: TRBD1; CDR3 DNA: TGTGCCAGCAGCGTAGGAGGACAGGGGGTAGATGAAAAACTGTTTTTT; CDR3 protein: CASSVGGQGVDEKLFF
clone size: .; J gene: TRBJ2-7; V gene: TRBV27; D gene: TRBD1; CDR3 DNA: TGTGCCAGCAACACCGTGGGACAGCTTAGTACCTACGAGCAGTACTTC; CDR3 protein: CASNTVGQLSTYEQYF
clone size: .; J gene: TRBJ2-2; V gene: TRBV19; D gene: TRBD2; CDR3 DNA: TGTGCCAGTACCTTTAGCGGGGGGAACACCGGGGAGCTGTTTTTT; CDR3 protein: CASTFSGGNTGELFF
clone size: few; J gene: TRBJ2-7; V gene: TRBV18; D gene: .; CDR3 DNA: TGTGCCAGCTCACCGAAGGACGGATCCTACGAGCAGTACTTC; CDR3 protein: CASSPKDGSYEQYF
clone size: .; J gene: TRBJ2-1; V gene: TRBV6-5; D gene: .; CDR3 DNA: TGTGCCAGCAGTTACTCGGGGCAGGCCCCGTGGGATGAGCAGTTCTTC; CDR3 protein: CASSYSGQAPWDEQFF
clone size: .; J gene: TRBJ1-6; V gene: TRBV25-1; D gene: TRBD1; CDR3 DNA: TGTGCCAGCAGTGGGGGACAGGGGACGTCCTATAATTCACCCCTCCACTTT; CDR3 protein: CASSGGQGTSYNSPLHF
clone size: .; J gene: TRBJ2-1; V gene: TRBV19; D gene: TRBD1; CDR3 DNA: TGTGCCAGTAGTATAGGCGGAGACAGGGCCGGAGAGCAGTTCTTC; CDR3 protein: CASSIGGDRAGEQFF
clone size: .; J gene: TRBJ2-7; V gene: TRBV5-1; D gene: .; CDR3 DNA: TGCGCCAGCAGCTTAGATATGGGGCCCGAGCAGTACTTC; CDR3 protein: CASSLDMGPEQYF
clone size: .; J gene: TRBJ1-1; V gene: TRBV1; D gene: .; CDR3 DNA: TGCACCACTGAATGGCAGCGGGTAGGCACTGAAGCTTTCTTT; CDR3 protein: CTTEWQRVGTEAFF
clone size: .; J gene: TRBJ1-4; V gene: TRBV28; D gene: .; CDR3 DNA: TGTGCCAGCAGTTTAAGTACAGCAAGGACTTTACTTACAACTAATGAAAAACTGTTTTTT; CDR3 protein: CASSLSTARTLLTTNEKLFF
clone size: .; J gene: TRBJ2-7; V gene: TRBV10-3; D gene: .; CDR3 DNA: TGTGCCATCAGTGAGATACGGGGACTCGAGCAGTACTTC; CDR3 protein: CAISEIRGLEQYF
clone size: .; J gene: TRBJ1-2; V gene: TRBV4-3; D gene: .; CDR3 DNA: TGCGCCAGCAGCCAGACCTCGACAGCCGGCTACACCTTC; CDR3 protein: CASSQTSTAGYTF
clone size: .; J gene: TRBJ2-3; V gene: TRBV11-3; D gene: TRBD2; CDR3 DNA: TGTGCCAGCAGCTTATTCTGGACTAGTCGTAAAACAGATACGCAGTATTTT; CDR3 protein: CASSLFWTSRKTDTQYF
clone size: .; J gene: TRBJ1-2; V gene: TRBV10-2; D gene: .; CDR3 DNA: TGCGCCAGCAGGGCGACAGTTGAGTCTGGCTACACCTTC; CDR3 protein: CASRATVESGYTF
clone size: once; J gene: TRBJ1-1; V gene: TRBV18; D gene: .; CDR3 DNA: TGTGCCAGCTCACCACCGAGACGGGTGAAGAACACTGAAGCTTTCTTT; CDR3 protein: CASSPPRRVKNTEAFF
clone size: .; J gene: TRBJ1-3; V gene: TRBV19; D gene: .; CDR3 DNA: TGTGCCAGTAACAGGTGGGGCTCTGGAAACACCATATATTTT; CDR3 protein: CASNRWGSGNTIYF
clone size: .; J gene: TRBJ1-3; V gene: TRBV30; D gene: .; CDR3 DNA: TGTGCCTGGAGTGGCGGAAACTCTGGAAACACCATATATTTT; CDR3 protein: CAWSGGNSGNTIYF
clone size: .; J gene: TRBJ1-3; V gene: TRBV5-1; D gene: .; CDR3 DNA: TGCGCCAGCAGCTTGGCCCTAGGGAGGGCTGGAAACACCATATATTTT; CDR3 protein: CASSLALGRAGNTIYF
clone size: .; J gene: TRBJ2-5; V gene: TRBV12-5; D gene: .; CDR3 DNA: TGTGCTAGTGCCACGGCCTTGGGGATACAAGAGACCCAGTACTTC; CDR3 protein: CASATALGIQETQYF
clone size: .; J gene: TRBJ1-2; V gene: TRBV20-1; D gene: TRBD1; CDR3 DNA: TGCAGTGCTAGTGAGGTTGGACAGGGGGGCTATGGCTACACCTTC; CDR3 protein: CSASEVGQGGYGYTF
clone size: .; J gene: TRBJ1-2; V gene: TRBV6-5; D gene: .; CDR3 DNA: TGTGCCAGCAGTTACTCGGTACAGCCGACTAACTATGGCTACACCTTC; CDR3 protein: CASSYSVQPTNYGYTF
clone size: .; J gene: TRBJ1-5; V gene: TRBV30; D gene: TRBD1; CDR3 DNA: TGTGCCTGGAGCGGACAGGGCAATCAGCCCCAGCATTTT; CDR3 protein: CAWSGQGNQPQHF
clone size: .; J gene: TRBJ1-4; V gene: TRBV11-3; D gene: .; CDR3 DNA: TGTGCCAGCAGCTTAATGGGTAGGAATGAAAAACTGTTTTTT; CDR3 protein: CASSLMGRNEKLFF
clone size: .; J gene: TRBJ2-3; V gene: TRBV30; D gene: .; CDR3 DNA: TGTGCCTGGAGTGTAGGCGTGGGAGACACAGATACGCAGTATTTT; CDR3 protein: CAWSVGVGDTDTQYF
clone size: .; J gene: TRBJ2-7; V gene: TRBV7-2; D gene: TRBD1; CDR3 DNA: TGTGCCAGCAGCCCCAGGACAGGGCGCTCCCACTACGAGCAGTACTTC; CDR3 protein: CASSPRTGRSHYEQYF
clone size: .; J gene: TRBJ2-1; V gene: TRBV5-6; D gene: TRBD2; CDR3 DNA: TGTGCCAGCAGCTTGATACTAGCGGGAGGTAATGAGCAGTTCTTC; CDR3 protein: CASSLILAGGNEQFF
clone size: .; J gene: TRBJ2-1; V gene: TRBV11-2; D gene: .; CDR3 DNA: TGTGCCAGCAGCTTAGTCTCAAGGAGGATCTTC; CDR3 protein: CASSLVSRRIF
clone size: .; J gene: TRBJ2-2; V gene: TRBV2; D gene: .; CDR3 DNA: TGTGCCAGCAGTGAACGAAGAGGGTCCACCGGGGAGCTGTTTTTT; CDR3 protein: CASSERRGSTGELFF
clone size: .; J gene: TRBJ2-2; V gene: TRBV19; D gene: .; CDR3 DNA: TGTGCCACCCGCCCTGACACCGGGGAGCTGTTTTTT; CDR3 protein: CATRPDTGELFF
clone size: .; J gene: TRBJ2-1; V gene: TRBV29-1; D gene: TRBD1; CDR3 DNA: TGCAGCGTGGGACAGGGATTAGGTGAGCAGTTCTTC; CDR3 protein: CSVGQGLGEQFF
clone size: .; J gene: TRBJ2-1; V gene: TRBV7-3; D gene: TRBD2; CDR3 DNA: TGTGCCAGCAGCTTCATGGGGGGGTTCTACAATGAGCAGTTCTTC; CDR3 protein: CASSFMGGFYNEQFF
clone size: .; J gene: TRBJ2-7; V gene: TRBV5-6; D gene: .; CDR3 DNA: TGTGCCAGCAGCTTCCAGAGCTACGAGCAGTACTTC; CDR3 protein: CASSFQSYEQYF
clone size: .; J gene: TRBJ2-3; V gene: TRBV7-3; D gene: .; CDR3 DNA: TGTGCCAGCAGCTTAGGGGGGGCACCCACAGATACGCAGTATTTT; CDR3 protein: CASSLGGAPTDTQYF
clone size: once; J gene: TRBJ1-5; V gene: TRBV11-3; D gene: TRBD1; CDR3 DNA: TGTGCCAGCAGCTTAGGGGGACAGGGGACCCCCCGCAGCAATCAGCCCCAGCATTTT; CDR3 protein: CASSLGGQGTPRSNQPQHF
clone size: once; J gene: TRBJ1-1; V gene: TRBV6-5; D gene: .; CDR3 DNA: TGTGCCAGCAGTTCCCCAGACCCTGGCACTGAAGCTTTCTTT; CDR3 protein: CASSSPDPGTEAFF
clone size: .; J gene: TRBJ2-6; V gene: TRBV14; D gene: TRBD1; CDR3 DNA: TGTGCCAGCAGCGGATACGACAGGGCCGGGGCCAACGTCCTGACTTTC; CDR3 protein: CASSGYDRAGANVLTF
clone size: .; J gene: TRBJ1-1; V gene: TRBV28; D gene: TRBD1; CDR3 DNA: TGTGCCAGCAGTTTGACAGGGGGCCGGGTACTGTGG; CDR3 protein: CASSLTGGRVLW
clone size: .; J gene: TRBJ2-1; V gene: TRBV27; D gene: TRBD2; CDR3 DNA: TGTGCCAGCAGTCTCGGGGGGACGGATGAGCAGTTCTTC; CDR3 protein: CASSLGGTDEQFF
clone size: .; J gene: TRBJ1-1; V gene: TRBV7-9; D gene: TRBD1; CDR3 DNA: TGTGCCAGCAGCTTATTGACAGGGGGGCACACTGAAGCTTTCTTT; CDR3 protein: CASSLLTGGHTEAFF